The 9 T cell receptor beta chains reported below all come from one sample, sequenced in a study of blood T cell repertoires in COVID-19. TCRdb's copy holds only in-frame clones and misses some; the assay was immunoSEQ multiplex PCR. The data contain 120,000 or so clones, around 83% of them singletons. The sample consisted of PBMCs or T cells enriched from blood (not recorded which). Receptors were obtained from a woman aged 30 to 39 who had recovered from COVID-19.

Concerning this clone: This CDR3 is also generated by other DNA sequences in the sample. The rearrangement uses TRBV11-2 and TRBJ1-1, with a weak D call TRBD1 (6 bases). CDR1 SGHAT and CDR2 FQNNGV come from the germline V gene. The V and J ends lost 3 bases and 5 bases respectively, with 10 bases between them. The CDR3 consists of 13 residues. CDR3 in amino acids: CASSLGGLTEAFF. The CDR3 DNA is TGTGCCAGCAGCTTGGGGGGGCTGACTGAAGCTTTCTTT.

This clone was seen a single time. The genes are TRBV5-5 and TRBJ2-7; D not certain. CDR3 length: 14 amino acids. The V end was cut by 1 base, the J end by 2 bases, with 10 bases between. From germline, CDR1 is SGHKS and CDR2 YYEKEE (reference sequence). CDR3 sequence reads: CASSLTVSPYEQYF. The CDR3 nucleotides are TGTGCCAGCAGCTTGACTGTATCACCCTACGAGCAGTACTTC.

The V and J genes are TRBV2 and TRBJ1-4, with a possible D match to TRBD1 (6 bases). Germline V lookup: CDR1 SNHLY, CDR2 FYNNEI. The CDR3 runs 17 residues. Between the trimmed V and J ends, which lost 6 bases and 7 bases, there was a span of 24 bases. CDR3 amino acids: CASRSDSGQTAGEKLFF. The CDR3 DNA sequence: TGTGCCAGCAGGTCGGACAGCGGACAAACTGCTGGTGAAAAACTGTTTTTT.

The chain has TRBV28 and TRBJ1-4; TRBD1 matches at 7 bases. Germline CDR1 and CDR2: MDHEN and SYDVKM. With V trimmed by 4 bases and J by 4 bases, 3 bases remained unmatched. The length of the CDR3 is 14 residues. CDR3 DNA: TGTGCCAGCAGTTGGACAGGCCTTAATGAAAAACTGTTTTTT. Its protein is CASSWTGLNEKLFF. Full variable domain (outside the CDR3, taken from reference TRBV28 and TRBJ1-4): DVKVTQSSRYLVKRTGEKVFLECVQDMDHENMFWYRQDPGLGLRLIYFSYDVKMKEKGDIPEGYSVSREKKERFSLILESASTNQTSMYLCASSWTGLNEKLFFGSGTQLSVL.

V and J are TRBV5-1 and TRBJ1-2; 7 bases are shared with TRBD1. V was clipped by 4 bases and J by 6 bases; unmatched bases: 6. This CDR3 contains 13 residues. Germline loops: CDR1 SGHRS, CDR2 YFSETQ. The CDR3 spells CASSTQGVDGYTF. CDR3 DNA: TGCGCCAGCAGCACCCAGGGGGTGGATGGCTACACCTTC.

The chain carries TRBV6-2 or TRBV6-3 and TRBJ2-2; D unresolved. The CDR3 runs 16 residues. Per the germline V gene, CDR1 is MNHEY and CDR2 is SVGEGT. V was cut by 2 bases and J by 3 bases, with 13 bases left in between. DNA for the CDR3: TGTGCCAGCAGTTACGTGCCTTACCCAGACACCGGGGAGCTGTTTTTT. As protein: CASSYVPYPDTGELFF.

V is TRBV6-6 and J is TRBJ1-6, with 11 nucleotides matching TRBD1. V lost 5 bases and J lost 5; bases outside the gene matches: 17. The V gene's germline CDR1 is MNHNY and CDR2 SVGAGI (reference sequence). This CDR3 is built from 20 residues. DNA of the CDR3: TGTGCCAGCAGTCTCAGAGGACAGGGGGCCTCCAATGCCCATAATTCACCCCTCCACTTT. This sequence encodes CASSLRGQGASNAHNSPLHF.

The rearrangement uses TRBV25-1 and TRBJ1-3, with D maybe TRBD1 (5 bases). CDR1 is MGHDK, CDR2 SYGVNS, per germline. The V and J ends lost 5 bases and 0 bases respectively, with 11 bases between them. The CDR3 loop spans 15 amino acids. The CDR3 DNA reads as TGTGCCAGCAGTTACCGGGGGACCTCTGGAAACACCATATATTTT. Translated: CASSYRGTSGNTIYF.

A few counts support this clone. CDR3: CASSVAPSRTDTQYF. CDR3 in DNA: TGTGCCAGCAGCGTAGCTCCGTCCCGCACAGATACGCAGTATTTT. This chain joins TRBV9 and TRBJ2-3; D unresolved. The CDR3 spans 15 residues. Trimming stripped 0 bases from V and 1 base from J, with 9 bases between. Germline assignment: CDR1 SGDLS and CDR2 YYNGEE.